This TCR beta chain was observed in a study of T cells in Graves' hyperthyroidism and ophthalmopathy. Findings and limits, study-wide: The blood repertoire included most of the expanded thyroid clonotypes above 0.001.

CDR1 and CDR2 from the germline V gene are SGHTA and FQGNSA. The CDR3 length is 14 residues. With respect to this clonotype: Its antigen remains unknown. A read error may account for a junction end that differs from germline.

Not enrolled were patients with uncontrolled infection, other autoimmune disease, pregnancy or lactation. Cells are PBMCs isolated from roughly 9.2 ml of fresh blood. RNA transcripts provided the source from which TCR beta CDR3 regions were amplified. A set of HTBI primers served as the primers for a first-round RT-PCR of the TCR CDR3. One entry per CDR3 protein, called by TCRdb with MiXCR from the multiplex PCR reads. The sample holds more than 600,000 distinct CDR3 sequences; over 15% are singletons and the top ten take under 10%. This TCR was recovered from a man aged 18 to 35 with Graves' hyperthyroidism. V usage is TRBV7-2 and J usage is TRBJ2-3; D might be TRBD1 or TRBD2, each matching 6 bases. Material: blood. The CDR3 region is CAGRWGARGDTQYF. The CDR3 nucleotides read TGTGCCGGCAGGTGGGGGGCACGTGGCGATACGCAGTATTTT.